This record covers a single T cell receptor beta chain. No antigen is known for it. No base-level quality is on record; no much larger clone is a single base apart. The ViraFEST assay stimulated PBMC with viral peptide pools and then used TCR sequencing to identify antigen-specific CD4+ T cell clonotypes by expansion. After around 11 days of culture, CD4+ T cells were isolated with the EasySep CD4+ T cell isolation kit. Each participant received two doses of an mRNA SARS-CoV-2 vaccine, either BNT162b2 or mRNA-1273. Negative nucleocapsid antibody results before and after vaccination confirmed that the healthy vaccine recipients had no prior SARS-CoV-2 infection. About 2.2 million PBMC per well were cultured in IMDM with 5% human AB serum, roughly 11 IU/ml IL-2 and gentamicin, plus 10 ug/ml peptides. Half of the culture medium was replaced with fresh IL-2-containing medium on days 3 and 7. Each peptide stimulation condition was cultured in triplicate wells unless otherwise noted. Using Ficoll-Paque Plus gradient centrifugation, PBMC were separated from whole blood and then either used fresh or cryopreserved at -140C. Overlapping peptide pools spanned the spike proteins of SARS-CoV-2 and the common cold coronaviruses HCoV-NL63, HCoV-OC43 and HCoV-229E. Genomic DNA was extracted from cultured CD4+ T cells with the QIAamp micro DNA kit.

The cysteine opens and the phenylalanine closes a CDR3 of 15 amino acids. Of all the DNA, just the CDR3 is kept, 45 bases in frame from base 1. The library was built by means of the immunoSEQ multiplex PCR assay. TCR beta CDR3 sequencing was performed on DNA from the cultured, isolated CD4+ T cells. Concerning the study's data processing: Non-productive TCR sequences were removed and reads were trimmed to the CDR3 region, keeping CDR3s of at least 7 amino acids. Antigen-specific clonotypes were identified using the MANAFEST web app by comparison of expansion in peptide wells against reference cultures. To count as positive, a clone had to show expansion at FDR<0.05 compared with the reference and with all other wells, an odds ratio above 5, and a frequency above 0.1% in two replicate wells. A clonotype was defined as cross-reactive if the clonotype was significantly expanded both in SARS-CoV-2 spike wells and in at least one common cold coronavirus spike condition. CDR3 similarity was assessed by Levenshtein distance using the stringdist R package, and unrooted trees were constructed with ape in R 3.6.1. The table was pulled from immuneACCESS by TCRdb, which kept in-frame rearrangements only. Such tables lose some clones; where checked, under half of the loss comes from unresolved V genes, and the rest has no known cause. V, J and clone size are those of that table, while D and trimming were read from the DNA. This sample lists approximately 30,000 clones; roughly 86% were detected once. The top ten hold approximately 1.5% of the sample.

The sample is drawn from a study of vaccination effects on CD4 cells after COVID-19 (dated by TCRdb to 2021 to 2024). In the study overall: Post-vaccine samples across the study were collected a median of 72 days after the second dose, with a range of 14 to 241. The study compared SARS-CoV-2 spike-specific CD4+ TCR repertoires before and after mRNA vaccination in COVID-19 convalescent patients and infection-naive vaccine recipients. Cultures from other donors in the study were sequenced using the Oncomine TCR Beta short-read assay on an Illumina iSeq 100. A total of roughly 9 COVID-19 convalescent patients and several SARS-CoV-2-naive healthy vaccine recipients were included in the full study. Study-wide findings and limitations: Among healthy vaccine recipients, nearly all vaccine-induced clones were SARS-CoV-2 mono-reactive, and only 1 of 255 was cross-reactive with common cold coronaviruses. Clones induced by infection and clones induced by vaccination both contracted markedly at late timepoints after vaccination, which fits with T cell responses waning over time. The study was limited by a small number of convalescent patients and lacked early post-infection timepoints.

The sequence is built from TRBV21-1 and TRBJ1-5; the table assigns TRBD1, which was not confirmed against the DNA. TRBV21-1 is flagged as a pseudogene. The sequence came from a human donor who received a COVID-19 vaccine. Some clones in this sample may be carry-over from other donors' samples. The sequencing used CD4+ T cells from PBMCs cultured with HCoV-NL63 spike peptides, collected after COVID-19 vaccination. Read against the paper, the sample's cell subset or site label means: HCoV-NL63 spike overlapping peptide pool stimulation. Here is the DNA: TGTGCCAGCAGCAAATTGATACAGGGGAATCAGCCCCAGCATTTT. It translates as CASSKLIQGNQPQHF.